This entry concerns a single TCR beta chain. This CDR3 has 14 amino acids. The germline V gene encodes CDR1 SGHRS and CDR2 YFSETQ. V trimming: 4 bases; J trimming: 8 bases; junction bases outside the gene matches: 5. This record comes from a study of blood T cell repertoires in COVID-19. In the study overall: Sample material is recorded as cDNA or gDNA derived from T cells, B-cell-depleted T cells, or PBMCs.

As processed by the authors: Reference gene primer amplification gave nucleated cell count estimates. TCRdb keeps only in-frame clones here, not all; method: immunoSEQ multiplex PCR. Clone size and V and J calls were adopted from that table, with D and trimming inferred from the DNA. Counted here are tens of thousands of clones, 65% to 85% occurring once; the ten biggest clones make up about 17%. This TCR came from a man in his sixties or seventies with active or convalescent COVID-19. The chain is built from TRBV5-1 and TRBJ1-4; 10 bases are shared with TRBD1. The specimen sequenced was peripheral blood. CDR3 region: CASSRQGAREKLFF. Here the CDR3 DNA reads TGCGCCAGCAGCCGACAGGGGGCTAGGGAAAAACTGTTTTTT.